One and the same sample provided the 7 T cell receptor beta chains below, sequenced in a study of T cells after yellow fever vaccination. TCRdb passed the 5' RACE reads through MiXCR, listing each CDR3 protein once. The repertoire includes around 550,000 distinct CDR3 sequences, 15% to 20% of them detected once, and approximately 15% sits in the top ten. The specimen comprised PBMCs, sampled 15 days after the yellow fever booster vaccination. The receptor set was obtained from a man aged 30-40 years who received the YFV17D yellow fever vaccine.

V and J are TRBV30 and TRBJ2-1, with D maybe TRBD2 (7 bases). The CDR3 is 13 residues long. CDR1 is GTSNPN and CDR2 is SVGIG in the germline V gene (reference sequence). DNA of the CDR3: TGTGTCGGCAAACTTCGGGGGGCCGATGAGCAGTTCTTC. Translated, it gives CVGKLRGADEQFF.

The V and J genes are TRBV29-1 and TRBJ2-7, with 9 nucleotides matching TRBD1. CDR1 and CDR2 from the germline V gene are SQVTM and ANQGSEA. Trimming removed 6 bases from V and 5 bases from J; junction bases left unmatched: 5. The CDR3 runs to 12 residues. The CDR3 region has the DNA TGCAGCGTCGCACAGGGGGCCAACGAGCAGTACTTC. Its translation: CSVAQGANEQYF.

The gene calls are TRBV28 and TRBJ1-1; 10 bases are a match to TRBD1. Germline-derived CDR1 and CDR2 are MDHEN and SYDVKM. With V trimmed by 5 bases and J by 4 bases, 7 bases remained unmatched. The CDR3 contains 15 residues. The CDR3 DNA follows: TGTGCCAGCAGTATAAGGACAGGGGGGCGCACTGAAGCTTTCTTT. This encodes CASSIRTGGRTEAFF. Based on the CDR3 plus reference TRBV28 and TRBJ1-1, the full variable domain is DVKVTQSSRYLVKRTGEKVFLECVQDMDHENMFWYRQDPGLGLRLIYFSYDVKMKEKGDIPEGYSVSREKKERFSLILESASTNQTSMYLCASSIRTGGRTEAFFGQGTRLTVV.

This clonotype was recorded a few times. The genes are TRBV15 and TRBJ1-1, with no clear D. The CDR3 totals 14 residues. Germline CDR1 reads LNHNV; CDR2 reads YYDKDF (reference sequence). Trimming removed 0 bases at V and 6 bases at J, with 11 bases between. The CDR3 is CATSRDLSKPEAFF. Written as DNA, the CDR3 is TGTGCCACCAGCAGAGATCTAAGTAAGCCTGAAGCTTTCTTT. Supplemented by reference TRBV15 and TRBJ1-1, the full variable domain reads DAMVIQNPRYQVTQFGKPVTLSCSQTLNHNVMYWYQQKSSQAPKLLFHYYDKDFNNEADTPDNFQSRRPNTSFCFLDIRSPGLGDTAMYLCATSRDLSKPEAFFGQGTRLTVV.

The chain is built from TRBV6-1 and TRBJ2-5; the match to TRBD1 covers 11 bases. CDR3 length: 16 amino acids. The germline gives CDR1 MNHNS, CDR2 SASEGT. The junction had 12 bases not matched to a gene; V was cut back by 8 bases and J by 4 bases. The CDR3 DNA reads TGTGCCAGCGGACAGGGGGCTCCAGCGGATGGAGAGACCCAGTACTTC. This gives the protein CASGQGAPADGETQYF.

The V gene is TRBV12-3 or TRBV12-4, the J gene TRBJ2-3; TRBD2 might be the D (6 bases). The CDR3 runs 14 residues. Trimming took 5 bases from V and 0 from J, leaving 9 bases between them. Written as DNA, the CDR3 is TGTGCCAGCAGTCGGGAGTTTAGCACAGATACGCAGTATTTT. Translating it yields CASSREFSTDTQYF.

The sample holds a few counts of this clonotype. The V gene is TRBV20-1, the J gene TRBJ2-7, with D perhaps TRBD1 (6 bases). Trimming took off 4 bases at V and 3 bases at J, with 13 bases between the two ends. The CDR3 is 13 residues long. CDR1 and CDR2 (germline): DFQATT, SNEGSKA (reference sequence). The CDR3 sequence: CSATTGSNYEQYF. In DNA form, the CDR3 reads TGCAGTGCTACCACAGGGTCAAACTACGAGCAGTACTTC.